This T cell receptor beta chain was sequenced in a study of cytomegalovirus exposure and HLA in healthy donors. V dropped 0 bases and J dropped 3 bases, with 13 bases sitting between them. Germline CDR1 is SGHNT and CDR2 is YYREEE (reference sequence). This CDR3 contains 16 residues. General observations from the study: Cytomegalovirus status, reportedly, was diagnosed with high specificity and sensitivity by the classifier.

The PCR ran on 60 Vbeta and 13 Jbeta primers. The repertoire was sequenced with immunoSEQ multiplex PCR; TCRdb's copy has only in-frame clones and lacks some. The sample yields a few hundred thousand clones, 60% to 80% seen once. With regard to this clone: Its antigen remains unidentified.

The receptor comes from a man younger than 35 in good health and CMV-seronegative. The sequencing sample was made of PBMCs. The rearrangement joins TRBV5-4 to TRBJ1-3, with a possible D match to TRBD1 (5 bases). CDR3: CASSLGGGGSGNTIYF. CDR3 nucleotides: TGTGCCAGCAGCTTGGGGGGGGGAGGAAGTGGAAACACCATATATTTT.